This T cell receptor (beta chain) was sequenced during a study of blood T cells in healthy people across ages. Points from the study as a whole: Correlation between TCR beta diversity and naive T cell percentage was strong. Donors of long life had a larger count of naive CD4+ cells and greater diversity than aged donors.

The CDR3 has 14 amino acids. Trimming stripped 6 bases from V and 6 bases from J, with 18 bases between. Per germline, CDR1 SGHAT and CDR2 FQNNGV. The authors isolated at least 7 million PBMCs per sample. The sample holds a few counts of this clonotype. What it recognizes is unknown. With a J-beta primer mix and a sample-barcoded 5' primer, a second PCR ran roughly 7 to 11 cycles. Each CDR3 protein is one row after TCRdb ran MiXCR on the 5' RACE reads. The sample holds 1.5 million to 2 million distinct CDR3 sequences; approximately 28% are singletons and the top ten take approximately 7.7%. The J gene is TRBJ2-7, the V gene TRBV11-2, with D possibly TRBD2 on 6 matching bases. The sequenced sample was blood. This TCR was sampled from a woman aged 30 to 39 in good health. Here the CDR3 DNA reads TGTGCCAGCAGGCCCCCTCAAGGAGGGGTCGAGCAGTACTTC. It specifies CASRPPQGGVEQYF. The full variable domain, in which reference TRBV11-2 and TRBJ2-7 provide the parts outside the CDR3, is EAGVAQSPRYKIIEKRQSVAFWCNPISGHATLYWYQQILGQGPKLLIQFQNNGVVDDSQLPKDRFSAERLKGVDSTLKIQPAKLEDSAVYLCASRPPQGGVEQYFGPGTRLTVT.